What follows are 2 T cell receptor beta chains derived from one specimen sequenced in a study of T-cell reconstitution after alpha-beta-depleted transplantation in children (TCRdb year 2016). Preparation of the library involved PCR. Sequencing took place on an Illumina HiSeq 2500. Molecular barcoding was employed in the preparation of TCR libraries, with unique molecular identifiers being used to normalize TCRbeta repertoire quantification. TCRdb itself trimmed the public reads at Q25 with fastp, ran MiXCR and retained productive beta chains. Every distinct CDR3 protein forms one entry, paired with its most common genes and DNA. The sample yields about 640,000 distinct CDR3 sequences; roughly 15% were counted once. The ten top clones hold 1.1% of the sample. Sequencing was performed on PBMCs from the stem cell graft donor, taken from the stem cell graft. These receptors were taken from a human donor who donated a stem cell graft to a child with acute myeloid leukemia.

This clonotype has a count of ten or more. The chain has TRBV29-1 and TRBJ2-2; 12 bases fit TRBD2. The CDR3 runs to 14 residues. The V segment lost 6 bases and the J segment 5 bases; nucleotides outside the gene matches: 4. Germline V gene lookup returns CDR1 SQVTM and CDR2 ANQGSEA. CDR3 amino acids: CSVLAGGRTGELFF. The CDR3 DNA reads TGCAGCGTCCTAGCGGGGGGGCGGACCGGGGAGCTGTTTTTT.

This clonotype was recorded many times. The rearrangement links TRBV5-1 to TRBJ2-1; D assignment may be TRBD1 or TRBD2 (5 bases each). The germline gives CDR1 SGHRS, CDR2 YFSETQ. The CDR3 loop spans 15 amino acids. The V end was cut by 2 bases, the J end by 0 bases, with 9 bases between. The CDR3 loop reads CASSFGTPSYNEQFF. Here the CDR3 DNA reads TGCGCCAGCAGCTTCGGGACCCCCTCCTACAATGAGCAGTTCTTC.